This T cell receptor beta chain was observed in a study of blood T cell repertoires in COVID-19. Study in general: Some COVID-19 samples were acute and others convalescent; all came from the United States, Italy and Spain. T cells, B-cell-depleted T cells, or PBMCs supplied cDNA or gDNA.

The CDR3 extends over 13 amino acids. The V segment lost 7 bases and the J segment 0 bases; nucleotides outside the gene matches: 4. Germline V gene lookup returns CDR1 SQVTM and CDR2 ANQGSEA. Methods used by the authors: Estimates of nucleated cell counts were drawn from the amplification of reference gene primers. Using immunoSEQ multiplex PCR, the repertoire was profiled, and TCRdb retains in-frame clones only, with some absent. That table furnishes V, J and clone size, whereas the DNA furnished D and trimming. The table lists 150,000 or so clones, 90% of them singletons. V is TRBV29-1 and J is TRBJ2-3, with 7 bases aligning to TRBD2. The sequencing sample was made of peripheral blood. The sequence was obtained from a man in his forties or fifties with acute or convalescent COVID-19. CDR3 bases: TGCAGCGGTAGACTAGCTAGCACAGATACGCAGTATTTT. This translates into CSGRLASTDTQYF.